This is a list of T cell receptor beta chains from one sample in a study of blood T cell repertoires in COVID-19. Data came from immunoSEQ multiplex PCR; TCRdb stores just in-frame clones and leaves some out. The repertoire holds 99,000 or so clones, roughly four fifths seen once, with 4.8% in the top ten. The sample consisted of peripheral blood. These receptor sequences come from a man aged 55 to 69 with acute or convalescent COVID-19. Both conserved end residues are part of each CDR3. D genes are given only for firm matches. Size is stated for part of the rows, as once, few or many counts, or as a class when the clone is expanded.

clone_size	v_call	j_call	d_call	cdr3_aa	cdr3_nt
.	TRBV12-3/TRBV12-4	TRBJ1-1	TRBD1	CASSYRGNTEAFF	TGTGCCAGCAGTTACAGGGGTAACACTGAAGCTTTCTTT
.	TRBV3-1/TRBV3-2	TRBJ2-5	TRBD1	CASSPDREAETQYF	TGTGCCAGCAGCCCCGACAGGGAAGCAGAGACCCAGTACTTC
few	TRBV7-2	TRBJ2-3	.	CASRAGLYPQDTQYF	TGTGCCAGCAGAGCTGGACTTTATCCACAGGATACGCAGTATTTT
.	TRBV4-1	TRBJ1-1	.	CASSQDGLVNTEAFF	TGCGCCAGCAGCCAAGATGGGCTGGTGAACACTGAAGCTTTCTTT
.	TRBV15	TRBJ2-1	TRBD2	CATSLAGGPGEQFF	TGTGCCACCAGCTTAGCGGGGGGGCCGGGGGAGCAGTTCTTC
.	TRBV9	TRBJ1-3	.	CASSESLERANGPDTIYF	TGTGCCAGCAGCGAGAGCTTAGAGCGGGCCAACGGACCGGACACCATATATTTT
.	TRBV5-6	TRBJ1-3	.	CASSLTGVQYSGNTIYF	TGTGCCAGCAGCTTGACGGGAGTTCAATACTCTGGAAACACCATATATTTT
.	TRBV19	TRBJ2-7	TRBD1	CASSDPGQASYEQYF	TGTGCCAGTAGTGATCCGGGACAGGCGTCCTACGAGCAGTACTTC
.	TRBV4-2	TRBJ2-5	.	CASSQKQDIQETQYF	TGTGCCAGCAGCCAAAAACAGGACATCCAAGAGACCCAGTACTTC
.	TRBV19	TRBJ1-4	TRBD1	CASSPRTGGNEKLFF	TGTGCCAGTAGTCCAAGGACAGGAGGAAATGAAAAACTGTTTTTT
few	TRBV20-1	TRBJ2-7	.	CSASPTGTTYEQYF	TGCAGTGCTAGTCCGACGGGGACAACCTACGAGCAGTACTTC
.	TRBV11-1	TRBJ2-7	TRBD1	CASSSRDRSYEQYF	TGTGCCAGCAGCTCCCGGGACAGGTCCTACGAGCAGTACTTC
.	TRBV9	TRBJ1-5	TRBD1	CASSPDRGGQPQHF	TGTGCCAGCAGCCCGGACAGGGGCGGACAGCCCCAGCATTTT
.	TRBV28	TRBJ1-4	.	CASSLWGQGTNEKLFF	TGTGCCAGCAGTTTATGGGGGCAAGGAACTAATGAAAAACTGTTTTTT
.	TRBV18	TRBJ2-1	TRBD2	CASSPNFAPGTSRNEQFF	TGTGCCAGCTCACCTAATTTCGCCCCCGGGACTAGCCGAAATGAGCAGTTCTTC
.	TRBV10-3	TRBJ1-5	TRBD1	CAISNRDSSQPQHF	TGTGCCATCAGCAACCGGGACAGTAGTCAGCCCCAGCATTTT
many	TRBV5-4	TRBJ1-2	TRBD1	CASSLTGGAYGYTF	TGTGCCAGCAGCTTAACAGGGGGTGCCTATGGCTACACCTTC
.	TRBV18	TRBJ1-6	.	CASSPGLDTGSPLHF	TGTGCCAGCTCACCAGGTTTGGATACGGGATCACCCCTCCACTTT
.	TRBV7-2	TRBJ2-7	.	CASSLGGTLGEQYF	TGTGCCAGCAGCTTAGGGGGGACTCTAGGGGAGCAGTACTTC
.	TRBV25-1	TRBJ1-1	.	CATEPVAGNTEAFF	TGTGCCACCGAACCAGTGGCGGGTAACACTGAAGCTTTCTTT
.	TRBV11-1	TRBJ2-7	TRBD1	CASSLRQGSDEQYF	TGTGCCAGCAGCTTGAGACAGGGCAGCGACGAGCAGTACTTC
.	TRBV5-1	TRBJ2-2	TRBD2	CASSFPSGGTNTGELFF	TGCGCCAGCAGCTTCCCTAGCGGGGGGACGAACACCGGGGAGCTGTTTTTT
.	TRBV6-2/TRBV6-3	TRBJ2-1	TRBD1	CASSYSPLGQGFYNEQFF	TGTGCCAGCAGTTACTCCCCATTGGGACAGGGCTTCTACAATGAGCAGTTCTTC
.	TRBV2	TRBJ2-1	.	CASSATGSYNEQFF	TGTGCCAGCAGTGCGACGGGGAGCTACAATGAGCAGTTCTTC
.	TRBV19	TRBJ2-7	TRBD1	CASSTGTGGSRIYEQYF	TGTGCCAGTAGTACCGGGACAGGCGGATCGCGCATCTACGAGCAGTACTTC
.	TRBV28	TRBJ2-5	.	CASTVPGEETQYF	TGTGCCAGCACCGTACCCGGGGAGGAGACCCAGTACTTC
.	TRBV19	TRBJ2-1	TRBD2	CASSIESSGTYNEQFF	TGTGCCAGTAGTATAGAGTCTAGCGGGACTTACAATGAGCAGTTCTTC
few	TRBV3-1/TRBV3-2	TRBJ2-5	TRBD2	CASSRFSGVETQYF	TGTGCCAGCAGCCGATTTAGCGGGGTGGAGACCCAGTACTTC
.	TRBV30	TRBJ1-5	.	CAWSGGGPAGQPQHF	TGTGCCTGGAGTGGGGGAGGACCCGCCGGTCAGCCCCAGCATTTT
.	TRBV23-1	TRBJ2-7	.	CAPRGAGTYEQYF	TGCGCCCCTAGGGGAGCGGGTACCTACGAGCAGTACTTC
.	TRBV29-1	TRBJ2-7	.	CSVEGRYEQYF	TGCAGCGTTGAAGGTAGATACGAGCAGTACTTC
.	TRBV5-4	TRBJ2-1	TRBD1	CASSFPGGRYNEQFF	TGTGCCAGCAGCTTCCCAGGGGGCAGGTACAATGAGCAGTTCTTC
.	TRBV6-5	TRBJ2-7	.	CASSTVYEQYF	TGTGCCAGCAGTACAGTTTACGAGCAGTACTTC
.	TRBV7-8	TRBJ2-5	TRBD2	CASSFNSGAQETQYF	TGTGCCAGCAGCTTTAATAGCGGGGCCCAAGAGACCCAGTACTTC
once	TRBV27	TRBJ2-5	.	CASSSSLAPGVGETQYF	TGTGCCAGCAGTTCGTCCCTAGCCCCCGGAGTAGGGGAGACCCAGTACTTC
.	TRBV25-1	TRBJ1-4	TRBD1	CASSEDRGTLVIGEKLFF	TGTGCCAGCTCGGAGGACAGGGGGACATTAGTGATAGGTGAAAAACTGTTTTTT
.	TRBV29-1	TRBJ2-5	TRBD1	CSVHRGTGETQYF	TGCAGCGTCCACAGGGGAACGGGGGAGACCCAGTACTTC
.	TRBV6-2/TRBV6-3	TRBJ2-1	.	CASSPGNEQFF	TGTGCCAGCAGTCCAGGCAATGAGCAGTTCTTC
.	TRBV7-3	TRBJ2-3	.	CASSFFASTDTQYF	TGTGCCAGCAGCTTTTTTGCGTCCACAGATACGCAGTATTTT
few	TRBV7-3	TRBJ1-2	.	CASSPHRTGGYTF	TGTGCCAGCAGCCCCCACAGGACGGGCGGCTACACCTTC
.	TRBV24-1	TRBJ2-1	.	CATSDLKSGGRRYNEQFF	TGTGCCACCAGTGATTTGAAGAGCGGAGGTCGACGGTACAATGAGCAGTTCTTC
.	TRBV9	TRBJ1-3	TRBD1	CASSVATGEAGNTIYF	TGTGCCAGCAGCGTAGCCACAGGGGAAGCTGGAAACACCATATATTTT